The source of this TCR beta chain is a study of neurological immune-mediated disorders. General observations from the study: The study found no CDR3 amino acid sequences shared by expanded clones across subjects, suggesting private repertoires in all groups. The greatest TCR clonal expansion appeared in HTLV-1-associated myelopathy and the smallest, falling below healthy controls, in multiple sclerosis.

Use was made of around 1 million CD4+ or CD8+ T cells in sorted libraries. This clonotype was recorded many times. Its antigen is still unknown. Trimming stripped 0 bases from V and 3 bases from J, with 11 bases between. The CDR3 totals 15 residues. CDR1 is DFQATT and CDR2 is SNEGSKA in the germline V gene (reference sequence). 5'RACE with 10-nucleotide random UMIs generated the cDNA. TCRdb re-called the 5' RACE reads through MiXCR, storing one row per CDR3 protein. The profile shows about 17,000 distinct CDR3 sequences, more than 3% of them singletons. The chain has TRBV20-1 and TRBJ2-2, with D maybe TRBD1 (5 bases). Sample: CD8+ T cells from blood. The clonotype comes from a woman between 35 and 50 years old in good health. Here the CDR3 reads CSAREHTGHTGELFF. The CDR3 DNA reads TGCAGTGCTAGAGAACACACAGGTCACACCGGGGAGCTGTTTTTT.